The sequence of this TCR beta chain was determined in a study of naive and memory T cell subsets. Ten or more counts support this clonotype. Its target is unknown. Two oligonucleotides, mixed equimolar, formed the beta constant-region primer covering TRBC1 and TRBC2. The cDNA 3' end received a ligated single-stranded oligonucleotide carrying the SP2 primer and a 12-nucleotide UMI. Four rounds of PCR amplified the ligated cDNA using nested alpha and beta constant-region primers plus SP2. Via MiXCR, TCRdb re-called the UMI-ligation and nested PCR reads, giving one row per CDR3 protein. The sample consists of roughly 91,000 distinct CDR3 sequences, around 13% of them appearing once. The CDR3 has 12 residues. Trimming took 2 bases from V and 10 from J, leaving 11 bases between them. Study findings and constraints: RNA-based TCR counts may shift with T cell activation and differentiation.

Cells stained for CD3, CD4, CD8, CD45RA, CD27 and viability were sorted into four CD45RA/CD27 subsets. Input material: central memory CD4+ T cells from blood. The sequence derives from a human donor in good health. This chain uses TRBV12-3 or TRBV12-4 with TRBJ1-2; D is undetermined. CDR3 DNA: TGTGCCAGCAGTTTACAGGTGAATGACTACACCTTC. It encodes CASSLQVNDYTF.